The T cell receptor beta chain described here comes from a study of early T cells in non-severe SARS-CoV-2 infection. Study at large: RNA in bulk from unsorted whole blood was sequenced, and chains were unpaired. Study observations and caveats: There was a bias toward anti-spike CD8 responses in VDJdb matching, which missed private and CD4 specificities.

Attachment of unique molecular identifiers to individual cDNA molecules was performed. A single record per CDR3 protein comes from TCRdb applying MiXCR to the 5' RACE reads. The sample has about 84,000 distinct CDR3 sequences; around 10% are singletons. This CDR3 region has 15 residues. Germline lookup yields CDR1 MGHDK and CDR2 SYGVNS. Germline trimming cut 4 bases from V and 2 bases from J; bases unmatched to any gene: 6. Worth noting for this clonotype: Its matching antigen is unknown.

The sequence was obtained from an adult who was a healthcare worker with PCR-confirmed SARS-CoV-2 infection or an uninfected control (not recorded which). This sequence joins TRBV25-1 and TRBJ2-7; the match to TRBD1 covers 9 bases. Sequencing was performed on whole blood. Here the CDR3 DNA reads TGTGCCAGCAGTGGTAACAGGGGGCAGACCTACGAGCAGTACTTC. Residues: CASSGNRGQTYEQYF.